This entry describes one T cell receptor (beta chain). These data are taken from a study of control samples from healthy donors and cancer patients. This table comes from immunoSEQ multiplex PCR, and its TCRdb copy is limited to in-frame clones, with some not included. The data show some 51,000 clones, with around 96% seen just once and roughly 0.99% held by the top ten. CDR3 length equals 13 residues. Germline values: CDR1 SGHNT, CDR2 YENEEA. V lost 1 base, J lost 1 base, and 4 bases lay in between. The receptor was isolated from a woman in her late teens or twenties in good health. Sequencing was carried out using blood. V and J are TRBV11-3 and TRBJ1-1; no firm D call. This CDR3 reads CASSLVKNTEAFF. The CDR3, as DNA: TGTGCCAGCAGCTTAGTGAAGAACACTGAAGCTTTCTTT.